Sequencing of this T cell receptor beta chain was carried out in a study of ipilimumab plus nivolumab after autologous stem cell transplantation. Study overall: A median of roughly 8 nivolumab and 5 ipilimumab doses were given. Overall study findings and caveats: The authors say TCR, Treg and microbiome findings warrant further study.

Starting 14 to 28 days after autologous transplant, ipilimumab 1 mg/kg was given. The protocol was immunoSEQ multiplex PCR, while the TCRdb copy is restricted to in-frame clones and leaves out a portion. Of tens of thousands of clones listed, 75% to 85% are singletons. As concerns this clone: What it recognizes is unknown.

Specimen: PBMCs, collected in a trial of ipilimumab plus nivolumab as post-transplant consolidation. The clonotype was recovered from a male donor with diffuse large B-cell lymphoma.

The CDR3 DNA is TGTGCCAGCTCACCCCCCGGAGGATCGAACACTGAAGCTTTCTTT. Its protein product is CASSPPGGSNTEAFF. The rearrangement links TRBV18 to TRBJ1-1; D is ambiguous. This CDR3 has 15 amino acids. The V and J ends lost 3 bases and 1 base respectively, with 12 bases between them. From germline, CDR1 is KGHSH and CDR2 LQKENI.